Shown below are 20 T cell receptor beta chains from a single sample sequenced in a study of patients and donors after allogeneic stem cell transplantation. TCRdb used MiXCR to reprocess the RT-PCR reads, holding one entry per CDR3 protein. The sample contains approximately 170,000 distinct CDR3 sequences, nearly 25% of which appear only once. Specimen: blood, either unsorted or a sorted T cell fraction (not recorded which). These TCRs come from a human donor who was either an allogeneic HSCT recipient or a stem cell or donor lymphocyte infusion donor (not recorded which). It is not recorded whose cells these are; they may come from a transplant donor.

V usage is TRBV29-1 and J usage is TRBJ2-7; no clear D gene. Germline lookup yields CDR1 SQVTM and CDR2 ANQGSEA. Between the trimmed V and J ends, which lost 6 bases and 2 bases, there was a span of 11 bases. This CDR3 comprises 12 residues. This CDR3 is CSVHTPPYEQYF. The CDR3 nucleotides read TGCAGCGTACACACTCCCCCCTACGAGCAGTACTTC.

The sample holds many counts of this clonotype. CDR3 protein: CASSSGNEQFF. CDR3 coding DNA: TGTGCCAGCAGTTCTGGGAATGAGCAGTTCTTC. The chain links TRBV12-3 or TRBV12-4 to TRBJ2-1; D gene ambiguous. The CDR3 covers 11 residues. The ends were cut back, 4 bases at V and 7 bases at J, with 5 bases in the middle.

This clonotype came up a few times. V and J are TRBV5-1 and TRBJ1-1; TRBD1 matches 9 bases. Germline V gene sequence: CDR1 SGHRS, CDR2 YFSETQ. The CDR3 contains 14 residues. With V trimmed by 3 bases and J by 5 bases, 5 bases remained unmatched. The CDR3 nucleotides read TGCGCCAGCAGCTATACAGGGGGCGCGACTGAAGCTTTCTTT. It translates to CASSYTGGATEAFF.

This clonotype has a handful of counts. The chain uses TRBV12-3 or TRBV12-4 and TRBJ1-2, with D perhaps TRBD1 (5 bases). The CDR3 consists of 12 residues. V gave up 5 bases and J gave up 7 bases, with 11 bases separating them. CDR3 sequence: CASSRGGGGYTF. The CDR3 nucleotides are TGTGCCAGCAGTCGCGGGGGGGGTGGCTACACCTTC.

The chain combines TRBV21-1 with TRBJ2-7; the tabulated D call, TRBD1, remains unverified against the DNA. TRBV21-1 represents a pseudogene. This CDR3 is 14 amino acids long. Here the CDR3 reads CASSKTGYSYEQYF. For the CDR3, the DNA is TGTGCCAGCAGCAAAACAGGGTACTCCTACGAGCAGTACTTC.

The rearrangement links TRBV30 to TRBJ2-1; a possible D gene is TRBD1 (6 bases). The CDR3 length is 12 residues. Germline V CDR1 and CDR2: GTSNPN, SVGIG (reference sequence). With 7 bases removed from V and 3 bases from J, the gap between germline ends came to 10 bases. The CDR3 sequence: CAFGQHYNEQFF. The CDR3 nucleotides are TGTGCCTTCGGACAGCACTACAATGAGCAGTTCTTC.

The chain employs TRBV5-1 and TRBJ1-4; the D is unclear. Trimming took 5 bases from V and 3 from J, leaving 8 bases between them. CDR1 and CDR2 from the germline V gene are SGHRS and YFSETQ. The CDR3 sequence is 13 residues long. The CDR3 reads CASSMRANEKLFF. DNA of the CDR3: TGCGCCAGCAGTATGAGGGCTAATGAAAAACTGTTTTTT.

This clonotype was seen only a few times. The rearrangement links TRBV19 to TRBJ2-7; D remains unclear. The CDR3 runs 14 residues. CDR1 LNHDA and CDR2 SQIVND come from the germline V gene (reference sequence). Between the trimmed V and J ends, which lost 1 base and 0 bases, there was a span of 7 bases. CDR3 amino acids: CASSIGYASYEQYF. The CDR3 bases are TGTGCCAGTAGTATAGGGTACGCCTCCTACGAGCAGTACTTC.

This clonotype was counted at least ten times. CDR3 residues: CSVVGQLHNYGYTF. In nucleotides, the CDR3 is TGCAGCGTGGTCGGACAGCTTCATAACTATGGCTACACCTTC. The chain combines TRBV29-1 with TRBJ1-2; D may be TRBD1 (6 bases). CDR3 length: 14 amino acids. In germline, CDR1 is SQVTM, CDR2 ANQGSEA. With 6 bases removed from V and 1 base from J, the gap between germline ends came to 15 bases.

This chain connects TRBV5-6 to TRBJ1-2; D unclear. V lost 0 bases and J lost 8, with 14 bases in between. The germline CDR1 and CDR2 sequences are SGHDT and YYEEEE. The CDR3 is 14 residues long. CDR3 nucleotide sequence: TGTGCCAGCAGCTTGGGGCACAGACCCCCCGGCTACACCTTC. Its translation is CASSLGHRPPGYTF. Full variable domain (missing parts from reference TRBV5-6 and TRBJ1-2): DAGVTQSPTHLIKTRGQQVTLRCSPKSGHDTVSWYQQALGQGPQFIFQYYEEEERQRGNFPDRFSGHQFPNYSSELNVNALLLGDSALYLCASSLGHRPPGYTFGSGTRLTVV.

V is TRBV6-2 or TRBV6-3 and J is TRBJ1-5; tentative D call: TRBD1 (5 bases). V gave up 0 bases and J gave up 2 bases, with 8 bases separating them. The germline V gene encodes CDR1 MNHEY and CDR2 SVGEGT. The CDR3 covers 15 residues. CDR3 loop: CASSYSFRGNQPQHF. The CDR3, as DNA: TGTGCCAGCAGTTACTCGTTCAGGGGCAATCAGCCCCAGCATTTT.

The chain carries TRBV6-5 and TRBJ2-6; the match to TRBD1 covers 7 bases. Germline V CDR1 and CDR2: MNHEY, SVGAGI. The length of the CDR3 is 15 residues. V dropped 4 bases and J dropped 2; count of bases not matched to a gene: 2. The CDR3 sequence is CASSSGTAGANVLTF. The CDR3 region has the DNA TGTGCCAGCAGTTCCGGGACAGCTGGGGCCAACGTCCTGACTTTC.

This clonotype showed up just a few times. The chain carries TRBV19 and TRBJ1-5; TRBD1 matches at 7 bases. Germline loops: CDR1 LNHDA, CDR2 SQIVND (reference sequence). The CDR3 length is 16 residues. The ends lost 2 bases at V and 9 bases at J; junction bases unmatched: 13. CDR3 coding DNA: TGTGCCAGTAGTATATGGTTTTGGGACAGCCTTTGGCCCCAGCATTTT. The encoded protein is CASSIWFWDSLWPQHF.

In its sample, this clonotype was seen once. This chain links TRBV5-1 with TRBJ1-1; D is possibly TRBD1 (5 bases). Trimming removed 4 bases from V and 1 base from J, with 11 bases in between. Per germline, CDR1 SGHRS and CDR2 YFSETQ. The CDR3 extends over 14 amino acids. CDR3 loop: CASSAGTANTEAFF. CDR3 DNA: TGCGCCAGCAGCGCCGGGACGGCGAACACTGAAGCTTTCTTT.

CDR3 amino acids: CSANRQVTEAFF. CDR3 nucleotides: TGCAGTGCTAACCGACAGGTCACTGAAGCTTTCTTT. The J gene is TRBJ1-1, the V gene TRBV20-1, with D tentatively TRBD1 (6 bases). Germline values: CDR1 DFQATT, CDR2 SNEGSKA (reference sequence). The CDR3 totals 12 residues. V was clipped by 4 bases and J by 4 bases, with 10 bases between them.

In this sample, this clonotype turned up a few times. J is TRBJ2-7 and V is TRBV7-9; D might be TRBD1 (6 bases). The V gene's germline CDR1 is SEHNR and CDR2 FQNEAQ (reference sequence). V was clipped by 5 bases and J by 3 bases, with 14 bases between them. The length of the CDR3 is 14 residues. CDR3 protein: CASSLNRESYEQYF. The CDR3 DNA sequence: TGTGCCAGCAGCCTAAACAGGGAAAGCTACGAGCAGTACTTC.

V is TRBV19 and J is TRBJ1-1, with D uncertain. The CDR3 is made up of 15 amino acids. The V gene lost 5 bases and the J gene lost 4 bases, with 17 bases spanning the gap. Germline assignment: CDR1 LNHDA and CDR2 SQIVND (reference sequence). As DNA, the CDR3 is TGTGCCAGTAGTGTTCGTCCATATACGGGCACTGAAGCTTTCTTT. Protein sequence: CASSVRPYTGTEAFF.

The chain combines TRBV20-1 with TRBJ2-3; 7 positions match TRBD1. V was pared by 5 bases and J by 0 bases, with 2 bases of the junction left unmatched. This CDR3 contains 13 residues. CDR1 DFQATT and CDR2 SNEGSKA come from the germline V gene (reference sequence). CDR3 coding DNA: TGCAGTGCTTGGGACAGCAGCACAGATACGCAGTATTTT. Translated: CSAWDSSTDTQYF.

Many counts were recorded for this clonotype. The V and J genes are TRBV5-1 and TRBJ1-5; no firm D call. Germline V gives CDR1 SGHRS, CDR2 YFSETQ. There are 14 residues in the CDR3. Trimming took off 4 bases at V and 5 bases at J, with 13 bases between the two ends. CDR3 region: CASSLGSLDQPQHF. Written as DNA, the CDR3 is TGCGCCAGCAGCCTGGGGTCTTTGGATCAGCCCCAGCATTTT.

This clonotype was detected only a few times. The chain has TRBV7-9 and TRBJ2-7; 7 nucleotides agree with TRBD1. The CDR3 sequence is 16 residues long. The germline V gene encodes CDR1 SEHNR and CDR2 FQNEAQ (reference sequence). Trimming at V came to 4 bases and at J to 1 base, leaving 10 bases not matched to a gene. DNA for the CDR3: TGTGCCAGCAGCTCCAAAGGGGGCGCACGGTCCTACGAGCAGTACTTC. Translation: CASSSKGGARSYEQYF.